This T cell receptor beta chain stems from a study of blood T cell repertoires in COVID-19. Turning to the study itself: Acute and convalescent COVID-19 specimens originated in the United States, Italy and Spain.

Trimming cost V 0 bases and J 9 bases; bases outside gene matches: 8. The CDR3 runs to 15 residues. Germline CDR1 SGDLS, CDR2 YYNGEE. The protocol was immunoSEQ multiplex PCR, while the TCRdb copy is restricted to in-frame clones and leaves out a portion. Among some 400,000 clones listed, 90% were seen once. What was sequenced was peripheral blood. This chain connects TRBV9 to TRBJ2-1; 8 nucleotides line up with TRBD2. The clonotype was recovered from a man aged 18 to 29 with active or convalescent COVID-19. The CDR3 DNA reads TGTGCCAGCAGCGTAGGTCTAACTAGCGGTGGTGAGCAGTTCTTC. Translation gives CASSVGLTSGGEQFF. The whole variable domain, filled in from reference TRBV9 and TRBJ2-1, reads DSGVTQTPKHLITATGQRVTLRCSPRSGDLSVYWYQQSLDQGLQFLIQYYNGEERAKGNILERFSAQQFPDLHSELNLSSLELGDSALYFCASSVGLTSGGEQFFGPGTRLTVL.